This T cell receptor beta chain was found in a study of blood T cell repertoires in COVID-19. Germline CDR1 ENHRY, CDR2 SYGVKD. V lost 3 bases, J lost 5 bases, and 10 bases stayed unmatched. The CDR3 is 16 residues long. Profiled with immunoSEQ multiplex PCR; TCRdb holds only in-frame clones, not every one. The sample lists tens of thousands of clones, 85% to 90% occurring once. This chain uses TRBV10-3 with TRBJ2-5, with 9 bases aligning to TRBD2. The clonotype comes from a man between 70 and 80 years old with active COVID-19. The sample comprised peripheral blood. In nucleotides, the CDR3 is TGTGCCATCAGTGACCCTGGGCGGGAGGGCCGGGAGACCCAGTACTTC. Residues: CAISDPGREGRETQYF.